This entry lists 20 T cell receptor beta chains sequenced from one sample in a study of blood T cell repertoires in COVID-19. TCRdb's table, derived via immunoSEQ multiplex PCR, lists solely in-frame clones and lacks some. The table has around 300,000 clones, approximately 90% seen once. The sample taken for sequencing was peripheral blood. The receptors were gathered from a woman aged 30 to 39 with active or convalescent COVID-19.

CDR3: CASRPSTGTNQPQHF. The CDR3 nucleotides are TGTGCCAGCAGACCATCGACAGGGACTAATCAGCCCCAGCATTTT. The rearrangement uses TRBV6-6 and TRBJ1-5; 7 bases map to TRBD1. This CDR3 contains 15 residues. The V gene's germline CDR1 is MNHNY and CDR2 SVGAGI (reference sequence). V gave up 6 bases and J gave up 4 bases; unmatched junction bases: 9.

This clone was observed a single time. The chain combines TRBV14 with TRBJ1-1, with 7 bases matching TRBD1. V was pared by 3 bases and J by 1 base, with 11 bases of the junction left unmatched. The CDR3 runs 17 residues. Germline CDR1 reads SGHDN; CDR2 reads FVKESK. The CDR3 nucleotides read TGTGCCAGCAGCCAGAGGGGATTTACAGGGGCGAACACTGAAGCTTTCTTT. Its translation is CASSQRGFTGANTEAFF.

The V and J genes are TRBV30 and TRBJ2-7, with TRBD1 matching 8 bases. The CDR3 spans 14 residues. Germline V gives CDR1 GTSNPN, CDR2 SVGIG (reference sequence). Trimming cost V 1 base and J 4 bases; bases outside gene matches: 6. The chain's CDR3 is CAWSGGQGFYEQYF. CDR3 DNA sequence: TGTGCCTGGAGTGGAGGACAGGGATTTTACGAGCAGTACTTC. Full variable domain (missing parts from reference TRBV30 and TRBJ2-7): SQTIHQWPATLVQPVGSPLSLECTVEGTSNPNLYWYRQAAGRGLQLLFYSVGIGQISSEVPQNLSASRPQDRQFILSSKKLLLSDSGFYLCAWSGGQGFYEQYFGPGTRLTVT.

The rearrangement joins TRBV4-1 to TRBJ1-4; the D gene is possibly TRBD1 (6 bases). Trimming stripped 0 bases from V and 2 bases from J, with 16 bases between. The CDR3 covers 18 residues. Germline V gene data show CDR1 as MGHRA and CDR2 as YSYEKL. The CDR3 loop reads CASSQEIPGATTNEKLFF. In nucleotides, the CDR3 is TGCGCCAGCAGCCAAGAAATTCCAGGGGCCACCACTAATGAAAAACTGTTTTTT.

The chain combines TRBV28 with TRBJ1-2; no clear D gene. The CDR3 extends over 10 amino acids. CDR1 is MDHEN, CDR2 SYDVKM, per germline. The ends were cut back, 6 bases at V and 11 bases at J, with 10 bases in the middle. Written as DNA, the CDR3 is TGTGCCAGCAGGGAGAAGAGTTACACCTTC. It translates to CASREKSYTF.

V is TRBV6-2 or TRBV6-3 and J is TRBJ2-1, with unresolved D. With 4 bases removed from V and 6 bases from J, the gap between germline ends came to 4 bases. Germline assignment: CDR1 MNHEY and CDR2 SVGEGT. The CDR3 runs to 11 residues. CDR3: CASSFGNEQFF. The DNA for the CDR3 is TGTGCCAGCAGTTTCGGCAATGAGCAGTTCTTC.

The rearrangement joins TRBV9 to TRBJ1-6; TRBD1 might be the D (6 bases). The germline gives CDR1 SGDLS, CDR2 YYNGEE. This CDR3 contains 15 residues. With 3 bases removed from V and 6 bases from J, the gap between germline ends came to 13 bases. Here the CDR3 DNA reads TGTGCCAGCAGCGCCCAGGGGTACGGTAATTCACCCCTCCACTTT. Protein product: CASSAQGYGNSPLHF.

V and J are TRBV9 and TRBJ2-7, with D possibly matching TRBD1 (6 bases). V was clipped by 3 bases and J by 0 bases, with 10 bases between them. Germline CDR1 and CDR2: SGDLS and YYNGEE. This CDR3 has 14 amino acids. The CDR3 bases are TGTGCCAGCAGCGACAGGGACGGCTCCTACGAGCAGTACTTC. Amino acid sequence: CASSDRDGSYEQYF.

The chain combines TRBV10-2 with TRBJ2-1, with 9 nucleotides matching TRBD2. The V gene end was trimmed by 6 bases and the J gene end by 9 bases; junction bases not matched to a gene: 9. Germline V CDR1 and CDR2: WSHSY, SAAADI. The CDR3 covers 14 residues. The CDR3 nucleotides are TGCGCCAGCAGACCGGGACTAGCCAACCCTGAGCAGTTCTTC. Its protein product is CASRPGLANPEQFF.

This sequence joins TRBV28 and TRBJ1-5, with a weak D call TRBD1 (6 bases). Germline V lookup: CDR1 MDHEN, CDR2 SYDVKM. This CDR3 is 11 amino acids long. Trimming left V 6 bases short and J 9 bases short, with 9 bases between. CDR3 sequence: CASRMTGPQHF. CDR3 nucleotides: TGTGCCAGCAGAATGACAGGGCCCCAGCATTTT.

V gene TRBV5-1 combines with J gene TRBJ1-1; the D gene is possibly TRBD1 (6 bases). V was pared by 0 bases and J by 8 bases, with 11 bases between. CDR3 length: 13 amino acids. Looked up from germline, CDR1 is SGHRS and CDR2 is YFSETQ. The DNA for the CDR3 is TGCGCCAGCAGCTTGGATATGGACAGAGAAGCTTTCTTT. Translated, it gives CASSLDMDREAFF. Looking up the rest from reference TRBV5-1 and TRBJ1-1 gives the full variable domain: KAGVTQTPRYLIKTRGQQVTLSCSPISGHRSVSWYQQTPGQGLQFLFEYFSETQRNKGNFPGRFSGRQFSNSRSEMNVSTLELGDSALYLCASSLDMDREAFFGQGTRLTVV.

This clone was seen only a few times. V is TRBV5-1 and J is TRBJ2-5, with D possibly matching TRBD2 (7 bases). V dropped 0 bases and J dropped 5 bases, with 17 bases sitting between them. Germline lookup yields CDR1 SGHRS and CDR2 YFSETQ. The CDR3 totals 16 residues. The CDR3 DNA reads TGCGCCAGCAGCTTGGCCTTAGGGGGGGCCAGGGAGACCCAGTACTTC. It is translated as CASSLALGGARETQYF.

This clone was recorded at least ten times. The chain joins TRBV7-9 to TRBJ2-3; TRBD2 matches 7 bases. The J segment lost 2 bases and the V segment lost 3 bases, leaving 5 bases of the junction unmatched. This CDR3 has 15 amino acids. The germline V gene encodes CDR1 SEHNR and CDR2 FQNEAQ (reference sequence). The CDR3 loop is CASSLGLRNTDTQYF. The CDR3 DNA is TGTGCCAGCAGCTTGGGACTACGGAACACAGATACGCAGTATTTT.

J is TRBJ1-4 and V is TRBV6-5; D might be TRBD1 (5 bases). The CDR3 loop spans 15 amino acids. Germline assignment: CDR1 MNHEY and CDR2 SVGAGI. The V gene lost 5 bases and the J gene lost 7 bases, with 17 bases spanning the gap. CDR3: CASSRSSAGPEKLFF. CDR3 nucleotides: TGTGCCAGCAGTCGAAGTTCAGCGGGACCTGAAAAACTGTTTTTT.

This clone was picked up one time. Germline is not matched at one junction end, which may reflect a read error. The J gene is TRBJ2-1, the V gene TRBV7-7; no reliable D call. This CDR3 is built from 15 residues. Per germline, CDR1 SSHAT and CDR2 FNYEAQ (reference sequence). CDR3: CASSLVSGSYNEQFF. The CDR3 bases are TGTGCTAGCAGCTTAGTTTCAGGCTCCTACAATGAGCAGTTCTTC.

The table lists this clone with a count of one. The chain joins TRBV5-5 to TRBJ1-1; TRBD1 might be the D (5 bases). V shed 0 bases and J shed 0 bases, with 9 bases lying between them. Per the germline V gene, CDR1 is SGHKS and CDR2 is YYEKEE (reference sequence). The CDR3 is 15 residues long. CDR3 nucleotide sequence: TGTGCCAGCAGCTTGGATCGGGGGATGAACACTGAAGCTTTCTTT. This codes for CASSLDRGMNTEAFF.

This chain uses TRBV4-1 with TRBJ2-3; TRBD2 agrees at 8 bases. The CDR3 extends over 16 amino acids. CDR1 is MGHRA and CDR2 is YSYEKL in the germline V gene. The ends lost 1 base at V and 3 bases at J; junction bases unmatched: 6. The CDR3 DNA is TGCGCCAGCAGCCAAGTTTACCGCGGGGGGACAGATACGCAGTATTTT. Translating gives CASSQVYRGGTDTQYF.

V usage is TRBV19 and J usage is TRBJ2-1, with a tentative D call TRBD2 (6 bases). This CDR3 has 11 amino acids. Trimming took off 6 bases at V and 11 bases at J, with 11 bases between the two ends. Germline V gene sequence: CDR1 LNHDA, CDR2 SQIVND (reference sequence). The CDR3 DNA reads TGTGCCAGTAGGCTACTAGCTCAGCAGTTCTTC. Amino acids: CASRLLAQQFF.

The chain uses TRBV30 and TRBJ1-5; D might be TRBD1 (5 bases). Germline V lookup: CDR1 GTSNPN, CDR2 SVGIG (reference sequence). Deletions cut 0 bases from V and 5 bases from J, with 17 bases between. The CDR3 totals 16 residues. The CDR3 here is CAWSVGQGSKDQPQHF. Here the CDR3 DNA reads TGTGCCTGGAGTGTGGGGCAGGGAAGTAAGGATCAGCCCCAGCATTTT.

This clone was recorded only once. The chain couples TRBV4-3 to TRBJ1-2; TRBD1 matches at 9 bases. From germline, CDR1 is LGHNA and CDR2 YSLEER. This CDR3 region has 13 residues. The V segment lost 5 bases and the J segment 9 bases; nucleotides outside the gene matches: 7. CDR3 sequence reads: CASSYRQGESYTF. CDR3 DNA sequence: TGCGCCAGCAGCTATCGACAGGGGGAGAGCTACACCTTC.